Described below is a single T cell receptor (beta chain) sequence and its context. This clone was seen a few times. No antigen is known for it. Within one base of it there is no much larger clone, and no base qualities were kept. A distance of 8 bases separates the germline ends of V and J, which lose 2 bases and 1 base respectively. CDR1 and CDR2, per the germline V gene, are SGHTA and FQGNSA. The CDR3 sequence holds 14 residues, the cysteine and phenylalanine included. The kept DNA is CDR3 alone, 42 bases in frame from the first base. The sample originates from a study of PD-1 blockade in classical Hodgkin lymphoma (dated by TCRdb to the early 2020s). Regarding the complete study: Nivolumab dosing was 3 mg/kg intravenously every 2 weeks, continuing until either disease progression or unacceptable toxicity. The study used TCR beta sequencing and CyTOF to define a peripheral blood immune signature of response to PD-1 blockade in classical Hodgkin lymphoma. The paper's findings and limits, for the study overall: Baseline diversity similar to that of newly diagnosed patients was observed in trial patients achieving complete response, whereas significantly lower diversity was observed in partial responders and progressors. CD4+ but not CD8+ TCR diversity rose significantly by C4D1 (p=0.0027 vs p=0.16), most apparent in complete responders (p=0.02). Baseline TCR diversity was reported to be lower in newly diagnosed patients than in healthy donors and to be lower still in relapsed/refractory patients. The study was restricted to a single clinical trial cohort, and the causes of repertoire differences, possibly disease activity or prior therapy, were left undefined. Lower diversity was seen in patients whose nivolumab began less than 1 year after ASCT, and these patients were left out of later analyses so that immune reconstitution would not confound the results.

Genomic DNA was isolated using the Qiagen DNeasy kit from unsorted PBMCs as well as from negatively selected CD4+ and CD8+ fractions. Amplification of TCR beta CDR3 regions was done by immunoSEQ multiplex PCR with primers that anneal to V and J segments. A synthetic immune receptor repertoire was used to minimize amplification bias, and any residual bias was removed computationally once sequencing was done. In the authors' own workflow: Repertoire diversity was quantified as the Shannon entropy index using custom Python scripts. The unsorted, CD4+ and CD8+ repertoires were each analyzed separately, with the exception of combined analyses, where CD4+ and CD8+ sequences were merged in silico. Clonal expansion was defined as a frequency increase of at least 2-fold after treatment compared with C1D1, and clones undetected at baseline were assigned a pseudocount of 0.5. Singleton clones were defined as clones with 0 or 1 copy at C1D1, and non-singleton clones were defined as clones with 2 or more copies. Clones expanded in unsorted samples were labelled as CD4+, CD8+ or unknown by matching protein sequences in sorted samples from the same patient. Wilcoxon tests on paired samples were used to test diversity changes from C1D1 to C4D1. TCRdb re-hosts the immuneACCESS table, in-frame sequences only. Its copies lack some clones; in the studies checked, an unresolved V gene accounts for under half of them, and the cause for the rest is not known. For V, J and clone size, that table is used; D and trimming come from the DNA. This sample comprises about 41,000 clones, around 69% of them detected only once. The ten largest account for approximately 2.4% of the sample.

Read against the paper, the sample's time point label means: cycle 4 day 1 (C4D1), after about 6 weeks of nivolumab. Every trial patient had relapsed following autologous stem cell transplantation, and prior brentuximab vedotin exposure was what differed among cohorts A, B and C. A total of 50 to 70 patients with relapsed/refractory classical Hodgkin lymphoma made up the trial cohort, and each patient's best overall response was complete response, partial response or progressive disease. Trial patients were treated with single-agent nivolumab in the multi-cohort phase II CheckMate 205 trial. An independent review committee assessed best overall response using the 2007 International Working Group response criteria. PBMCs from the trial were collected at three points: immediately before nivolumab initiation (C1D1), and during therapy at cycle 2 day 1 and cycle 4 day 1. Peripheral blood was collected in 8 mL Vacutainer Cell Preparation Tubes, from which PBMCs were isolated by centrifugation and then cryopreserved.

This specimen consisted of peripheral blood mononuclear cells (PBMCs), obtained before the fourth cycle of nivolumab. The chain links TRBV7-2 with TRBJ2-5, with the identity of the D gene unclear. This sequence originates from a human donor with classical Hodgkin lymphoma. The CDR3 reads as follows: CASSLTETQETQYF. The DNA sequence is given as TGTGCCAGCAGCTTAACAGAAACCCAAGAGACCCAGTACTTC.